These 30 T cell receptor beta chains share one sample of origin, sequenced in a study of graft-versus-host responses after intestinal transplantation. The antigens of these receptors remain unknown. Sequenced by immunoSEQ multiplex PCR; TCRdb stores in-frame clones only, minus some. The repertoire holds 110,000 to 150,000 clones, approximately 91% seen once, with roughly 0.2% in the top ten. Sequenced here: unstimulated CD4+ T cells sorted from spleen or lymph node cells, sampled before intestinal transplant. The receptors originated from a human donor who received an intestinal transplant.

The CDR3 spells CASSAGLFGEQFF. CDR3 coding DNA: TGTGCCAGCAGCGCGGGACTCTTCGGTGAGCAGTTCTTC. This chain uses TRBV7-8 with TRBJ2-1; maybe TRBD2 (6 bases). Trimming removed 5 bases at V and 9 bases at J, with 14 bases between. Germline-derived CDR1 and CDR2 are SGHVS and FQNEAQ. This CDR3 is built from 13 residues. Looking up the rest from reference TRBV7-8 and TRBJ2-1 gives the full variable domain: GAGVSQSPRYKVAKRGQDVALRCDPISGHVSLFWYQQALGQGPEFLTYFQNEAQLDKSGLPSDRFFAERPEGSVSTLKIQRTQQEDSAVYLCASSAGLFGEQFFGPGTRLTVL.

This clone has only one observation. The chain recombines TRBV18 with TRBJ2-1, with TRBD1 as a possible D gene (5 bases). V shed 3 bases and J shed 9 bases, with 18 bases lying between them. The CDR3 sequence is 15 residues long. Germline V CDR1 and CDR2: KGHSH, LQKENI. CDR3: CASSPGSTWGSEQFF. The CDR3 nucleotides are TGTGCCAGCTCACCTGGATCTACCTGGGGCTCTGAGCAGTTCTTC.

The chain has TRBV7-2 and TRBJ2-7; the D gene is possibly TRBD2 (7 bases). The CDR3 spans 15 residues. The germline V gene encodes CDR1 SGHTA and CDR2 FQGNSA. Trimming pared 5 bases from V and 9 bases from J, leaving 23 bases between. The CDR3 region has the DNA TGTGCCAGCAGCGGACGAGAAGGCGGGGGCCCACGGCAGTACTTC. This codes for CASSGREGGGPRQYF.

This sequence joins TRBV19 and TRBJ1-1; no reliable D call. The CDR3 has 14 amino acids. Germline V CDR1 and CDR2: LNHDA, SQIVND (reference sequence). Trimming removed 5 bases from V and 1 base from J, with 11 bases in between. As DNA, the CDR3 is TGTGCCAGTAGTCTAAGTAGGCGGAACACTGAAGCTTTCTTT. This codes for CASSLSRRNTEAFF.

This clone was seen just once. J is TRBJ2-1 and V is TRBV7-2; D tentatively reads TRBD1 or TRBD2 (6 bases each). Looked up from germline, CDR1 is SGHTA and CDR2 is FQGNSA. The CDR3 is 18 residues long. Trimming stripped 1 base from V and 7 bases from J, with 23 bases between. The chain's CDR3 is CASSLGPLGRGARNEQFF. CDR3 coding DNA: TGTGCCAGCAGCTTAGGGCCCTTAGGAAGGGGGGCTCGGAATGAGCAGTTCTTC. The entire variable domain, with the rest obtained from reference TRBV7-2 and TRBJ2-1, is as follows: GAGVSQSPSNKVTEKGKDVELRCDPISGHTALYWYRQSLGQGLEFLIYFQGNSAPDKSGLPSDRFSAERTGGSVSTLTIQRTQQEDSAVYLCASSLGPLGRGARNEQFFGPGTRLTVL.

The chain couples TRBV28 to TRBJ1-2; 7 bases match TRBD1. V was clipped by 4 bases and J by 0 bases; unmatched bases: 2. This CDR3 is 14 amino acids long. The germline gives CDR1 MDHEN, CDR2 SYDVKM. In nucleotides, the CDR3 is TGTGCCAGCAGTTCCGGGACAGCTAACTATGGCTACACCTTC. Encoded protein: CASSSGTANYGYTF.

This sequence joins TRBV6-6 and TRBJ1-5; a weak D match, TRBD1 (5 bases). This CDR3 region has 15 residues. V was pared by 6 bases and J by 2 bases, with 14 bases between. Per germline, CDR1 MNHNY and CDR2 SVGAGI (reference sequence). The CDR3 coding sequence is TGTGCCAGCAGCCTCGGGGACTACGGCAATCAGCCCCAGCATTTT. Translating it yields CASSLGDYGNQPQHF.

The V call is TRBV7-8, the J call TRBJ2-1; D call uncertain. The CDR3 is 12 residues long. Trimming stripped 6 bases from V and 4 bases from J, with 7 bases between. CDR1 and CDR2 from the germline V gene are SGHVS and FQNEAQ. The CDR3 DNA follows: TGTGCCAGCAGTTTCGTGTACAATGAGCAGTTCTTC. It yields the protein CASSFVYNEQFF.

V gene TRBV15 combines with J gene TRBJ1-3; no firm D call. The CDR3 contains 16 residues. Looked up from germline, CDR1 is LNHNV and CDR2 is YYDKDF (reference sequence). The V end lost 3 bases, the J end lost 0 bases, and 12 bases lay between the germline ends. The CDR3 sequence: CATSREHSRSGNTIYF. The CDR3 DNA reads TGTGCCACCAGCAGGGAACACAGTCGCTCTGGAAACACCATATATTTT.

This chain uses TRBV5-4 with TRBJ1-2; D gene unclear. There are 12 residues in the CDR3. The germline V gene encodes CDR1 SGHNT and CDR2 YYREEE (reference sequence). The V end was cut by 4 bases, the J end by 3 bases, with 7 bases between. Written as DNA, the CDR3 is TGTGCCAGCAGCCTAACAGACTATGGCTACACCTTC. Protein product: CASSLTDYGYTF.

The chain combines TRBV5-1 with TRBJ2-5; tentatively, D is TRBD1 (6 bases). CDR3 length equals 15 residues. Per the germline V gene, CDR1 is SGHRS and CDR2 is YFSETQ. The V end lost 1 base, the J end lost 8 bases, and 18 bases lay between the germline ends. This CDR3 is CASSLTGTGPGTQYF. The CDR3 DNA is TGCGCCAGCAGCTTGACGGGCACAGGGCCGGGTACCCAGTACTTC.

V and J are TRBV10-3 and TRBJ2-6; the match to TRBD1 covers 10 bases. The CDR3 is 16 amino acids. V shed 6 bases, J shed 4 bases, and the junction held 6 bases outside the gene matches. From germline, CDR1 is ENHRY and CDR2 SYGVKD. CDR3 nucleotides: TGTGCCATCAGCGGTGACAGGGGGCTCGGGGCCAACGTCCTGACTTTC. Translating gives CAISGDRGLGANVLTF.

The chain has TRBV7-9 and TRBJ2-1; maybe TRBD1 (6 bases). The CDR3 consists of 14 residues. V shed 7 bases and J shed 4 bases, with 14 bases lying between them. Germline-derived CDR1 and CDR2 are SEHNR and FQNEAQ (reference sequence). The CDR3 nucleotides are TGTGCCAGCACCCCGCCGGGGACATACAATGAGCAGTTCTTC. This gives the protein CASTPPGTYNEQFF.

The chain recombines TRBV27 with TRBJ2-7; D may be TRBD1 (6 bases). Germline V gene sequence: CDR1 MNHEY, CDR2 SMNVEV (reference sequence). The CDR3 contains 16 residues. Trimming took 3 bases from V and 0 from J, leaving 15 bases between them. In nucleotides, the CDR3 is TGTGCCAGCAGTTTCAGAGGGGGTGCGAGCTCCTACGAGCAGTACTTC. The encoded protein is CASSFRGGASSYEQYF.

V is TRBV5-1 and J is TRBJ1-4, with TRBD1 identical over 9 bases. After removal of 4 bases from V and 2 bases from J, the junction contained 9 bases not matched to a gene. Germline V gene data show CDR1 as SGHRS and CDR2 as YFSETQ. CDR3 length equals 17 residues. For the CDR3, the DNA is TGCGCCAGCAGCCCCGGACAGGGGAAATCGACTAATGAAAAACTGTTTTTT. As protein: CASSPGQGKSTNEKLFF.

J is TRBJ1-4 and V is TRBV18; the D gene is possibly TRBD1 (5 bases). The CDR3 extends over 17 amino acids. CDR1 is KGHSH and CDR2 is LQKENI in the germline V gene. V was shortened by 3 bases and J by 5 bases, with 19 bases between the two germline ends. In DNA form, the CDR3 reads TGTGCCAGCTCACCCGAACCAGGGAGGAAACTAAATGAAAAACTGTTTTTT. It encodes CASSPEPGRKLNEKLFF. Full variable domain (outside the CDR3, taken from reference TRBV18 and TRBJ1-4): NAGVMQNPRHLVRRRGQEARLRCSPMKGHSHVYWYRQLPEEGLKFMVYLQKENIIDESGMPKERFSAEFPKEGPSILRIQQVVRGDSAAYFCASSPEPGRKLNEKLFFGSGTQLSVL.

CDR3 nucleotides: TGCGCCAGCAGCTTTGACCCAAGCACAGATACGCAGTATTTT. This codes for CASSFDPSTDTQYF. This chain connects TRBV5-1 to TRBJ2-3; unclear D gene. This CDR3 contains 14 residues. Germline CDR1 reads SGHRS; CDR2 reads YFSETQ. The V end lost 2 bases, the J end lost 0 bases, and 7 bases lay between the germline ends.

The chain recombines TRBV6-4 with TRBJ1-6; tentatively, D is TRBD1 (6 bases). Trimming took off 0 bases at V and 6 bases at J, with 9 bases between the two ends. The CDR3 is 15 amino acids. Germline CDR1 MRHNA, CDR2 SNTAGT. In nucleotides, the CDR3 is TGTGCCAGCAGTGACTCGGGGGCCCCTAATTCACCCCTCCACTTT. Amino acids: CASSDSGAPNSPLHF.

The chain carries TRBV18 and TRBJ2-7; 8 bases fit TRBD1. The CDR3 extends over 17 amino acids. The J segment lost 4 bases and the V segment lost 3 bases, leaving 14 bases of the junction unmatched. CDR1 and CDR2 (germline): KGHSH, LQKENI. The chain's CDR3 is CASSPERLTGEVYEQYF. The DNA of the CDR3 is TGTGCCAGCTCACCTGAGAGATTGACAGGGGAAGTATACGAGCAGTACTTC.

The V call is TRBV5-4, the J call TRBJ2-7, with D possibly TRBD1 on 6 matching bases. Trimming cost V 4 bases and J 3 bases, with 8 bases left between them. Germline V gene sequence: CDR1 SGHNT, CDR2 YYREEE (reference sequence). This CDR3 region has 12 residues. CDR3 DNA: TGTGCCAGCAGCCGGGACAACTACGAGCAGTACTTC. Translation: CASSRDNYEQYF.

This chain uses TRBV4-1 with TRBJ1-6; 7 bases fit TRBD1. Trimming at V came to 1 base and at J to 7 bases, leaving 1 base not matched to a gene. CDR1 MGHRA and CDR2 YSYEKL come from the germline V gene. The CDR3 runs 14 residues. The CDR3 region has the DNA TGCGCCAGCAGCCAAGTACAGGGGAATTCACCCCTCCACTTT. It encodes CASSQVQGNSPLHF.

The chain links TRBV5-8 to TRBJ2-7; D tentatively reads TRBD1 or TRBD2 (5 bases each). The CDR3 runs to 14 residues. Germline values: CDR1 SGHTS, CDR2 YDEGEE. The ends were cut back, 6 bases at V and 1 base at J, with 14 bases in the middle. The CDR3 protein is CASTRGIKSYEQYF. CDR3 DNA sequence: TGTGCCAGCACTCGGGGCATCAAATCCTACGAGCAGTACTTC.

V and J are TRBV4-2 and TRBJ1-3; 7 positions agree with TRBD1. V was pared by 3 bases and J by 4 bases, with 9 bases of the junction left unmatched. The CDR3 runs 16 residues. CDR1 is LGHNA and CDR2 is YNFKEQ in the germline V gene. The CDR3 loop reads CASSQGRQGGGNTIYF. The CDR3 nucleotides read TGTGCCAGCAGCCAGGGCCGACAGGGAGGCGGAAACACCATATATTTT.

The V call is TRBV11-2, the J call TRBJ2-5; D is unresolved. Germline CDR1 SGHAT, CDR2 FQNNGV. The CDR3 is 13 amino acids. V lost 0 bases to trimming and J lost 4 bases, with 6 bases between them. The CDR3 nucleotides are TGTGCCAGCAGCTTAGATAGGGCAGAGACCCAGTACTTC. This encodes CASSLDRAETQYF.

The chain couples TRBV7-6 to TRBJ2-3, with TRBD2 as a possible D gene (6 bases). This CDR3 contains 17 residues. The V gene lost 2 bases and the J gene lost 4 bases, with 19 bases spanning the gap. Germline values: CDR1 SGHVS, CDR2 FNYEAQ. This CDR3 is CASSLWSSAYHADTQYF. DNA for the CDR3: TGTGCCAGCAGCTTATGGTCTAGCGCTTACCATGCAGATACGCAGTATTTT.

The chain links TRBV5-1 to TRBJ2-7; TRBD2 aligns across 12 bases. CDR1 and CDR2 from the germline V gene are SGHRS and YFSETQ. The CDR3 is made up of 17 amino acids. J gave up 2 bases and V 4 bases, and 10 bases lay outside the gene matches. For the CDR3, the DNA is TGCGCCAGCAGCCTAAAACGGACTAGCGGGATAGCCTACGAGCAGTACTTC. The encoded protein is CASSLKRTSGIAYEQYF.

The V gene is TRBV11-2, the J gene TRBJ2-1; TRBD2 is a possible D gene (5 bases). The germline V gene encodes CDR1 SGHAT and CDR2 FQNNGV. The CDR3 spans 15 residues. Trimming stripped 1 base from V and 5 bases from J, with 12 bases between. DNA of the CDR3: TGTGCCAGCAGCTTAGTTAGCGTGGAACACAATGAGCAGTTCTTC. Protein product: CASSLVSVEHNEQFF.

The chain carries TRBV2 and TRBJ2-7; D remains ambiguous. Germline loops: CDR1 SNHLY, CDR2 FYNNEI. This CDR3 is 11 amino acids long. The germline V and J ends were trimmed by 4 bases and 3 bases, with 4 bases remaining between them. CDR3 nucleotides: TGTGCCAGCAGTGCCAGCTACGAGCAGTACTTC. Translating gives CASSASYEQYF. The full variable domain, in which reference TRBV2 and TRBJ2-7 provide the parts outside the CDR3, is EPEVTQTPSHQVTQMGQEVILRCVPISNHLYFYWYRQILGQKVEFLVSFYNNEISEKSEIFDDQFSVERPDGSNFTLKIRSTKLEDSAMYFCASSASYEQYFGPGTRLTVT.

The rearrangement joins TRBV28 to TRBJ2-7, with D tentatively TRBD1 (6 bases). This CDR3 has 14 residues. V gave up 6 bases and J gave up 1 base, with 13 bases separating them. Germline lookup yields CDR1 MDHEN and CDR2 SYDVKM. The chain's CDR3 is CASRGQGMSYEQYF. For the CDR3, the DNA is TGTGCCAGCAGGGGCCAGGGGATGTCCTACGAGCAGTACTTC.

V usage is TRBV28 and J usage is TRBJ2-7, with D unclear. V dropped 3 bases and J dropped 6 bases, with 18 bases sitting between them. Germline V gene data show CDR1 as MDHEN and CDR2 as SYDVKM. CDR3 length: 15 residues. The CDR3 DNA reads TGTGCCAGCAGTTTGACCCCCGCACTGATGGGCGAGCAGTACTTC. Protein sequence: CASSLTPALMGEQYF.